This TCR beta chain was captured by sequencing in a study of cytomegalovirus exposure and HLA in healthy donors. The study, taken as a whole, reports: The TCR clusters that emerged in the first cohort tended, a later analysis found, to co-occur in the 120 validation repertoires.

Separation from the approximately 720-subject first cohort characterized the roughly 120-subject validation cohort, to which the donors belonged. Profiling relied on immunoSEQ multiplex PCR, and the TCRdb table lists in-frame clones only, not all of them. This table holds some 230,000 clones, 75% to 95% found once. About this clone itself: Its antigen is as yet unknown.

The CDR3 length is 14 residues. Germline assignment: CDR1 SNHLY and CDR2 FYNNEI. J lost 0 bases, V lost 3 bases, and 1 base had no gene match. The sequenced sample was PBMCs. The rearrangement joins TRBV2 to TRBJ1-1, with 7 bases fitting TRBD1. The clonotype comes from a woman aged 18-29 years in good health and CMV-seronegative. Here the CDR3 reads CASSEGQLNTEAFF. The CDR3 coding sequence is TGTGCCAGCAGTGAGGGACAGCTGAACACTGAAGCTTTCTTT.